This TCR beta chain was found in a study of PD-1 blockade in classical Hodgkin lymphoma. TCRdb's copy holds only in-frame clones and misses some; the assay was immunoSEQ multiplex PCR. The sample has just under 45,000 clones, 65% to 85% seen once; the top ten hold around 2.8%. Germline V lookup: CDR1 SQVTM, CDR2 ANQGSEA. V lost 3 bases to trimming and J lost 9 bases; unmatched junction nucleotides: 4. This CDR3 is built from 12 residues. Relapse was seen in all patients after autologous stem cell transplantation, and brentuximab vedotin exposure was variable. This sequence was found in a human donor with classical Hodgkin lymphoma. This specimen was peripheral blood mononuclear cells (PBMCs), taken before the second cycle of nivolumab. The J gene is TRBJ2-1, the V gene TRBV29-1; 8 bases map to TRBD1. CDR3 in amino acids: CSVDRGLGEQFF. CDR3 in DNA: TGCAGCGTTGACAGGGGGCTGGGTGAGCAGTTCTTC.